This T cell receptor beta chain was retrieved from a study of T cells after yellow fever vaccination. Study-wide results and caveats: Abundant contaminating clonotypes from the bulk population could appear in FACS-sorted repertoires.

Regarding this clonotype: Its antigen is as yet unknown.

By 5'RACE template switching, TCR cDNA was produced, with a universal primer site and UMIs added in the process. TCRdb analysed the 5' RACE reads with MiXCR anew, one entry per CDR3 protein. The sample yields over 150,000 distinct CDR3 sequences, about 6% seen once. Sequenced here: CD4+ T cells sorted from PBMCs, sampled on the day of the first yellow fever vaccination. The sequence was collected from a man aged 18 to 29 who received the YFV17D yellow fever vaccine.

CDR3 in DNA: TGCAGTGCTAGGGGGTCGACTAGTACCTTCGACGAGCAGTACTTC. This sequence encodes CSARGSTSTFDEQYF. The chain links TRBV20-1 to TRBJ2-7; D perhaps matches TRBD2 (6 bases). The CDR3 loop spans 15 amino acids. Germline CDR1 is DFQATT and CDR2 is SNEGSKA (reference sequence). Between the trimmed V and J ends, which lost 3 bases and 5 bases, there was a span of 20 bases.